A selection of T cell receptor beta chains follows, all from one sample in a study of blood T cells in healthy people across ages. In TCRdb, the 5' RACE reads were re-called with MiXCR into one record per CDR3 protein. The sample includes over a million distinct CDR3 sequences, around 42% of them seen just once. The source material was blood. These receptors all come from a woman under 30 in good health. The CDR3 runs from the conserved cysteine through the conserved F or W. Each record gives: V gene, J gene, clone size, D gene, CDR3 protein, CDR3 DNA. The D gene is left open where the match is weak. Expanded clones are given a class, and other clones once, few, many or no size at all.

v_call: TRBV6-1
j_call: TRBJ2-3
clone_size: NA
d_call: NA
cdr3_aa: CASFTGTDTQYF
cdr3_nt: TGTGCCAGTTTTACAGGGACAGATACGCAGTATTTT

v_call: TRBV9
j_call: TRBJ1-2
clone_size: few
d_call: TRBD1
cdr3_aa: CASSPGTARGYTF
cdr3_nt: TGTGCCAGCAGCCCCGGGACAGCCAGAGGCTACACCTTC

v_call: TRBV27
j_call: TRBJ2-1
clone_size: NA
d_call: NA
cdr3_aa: CASGGARSYNEQFF
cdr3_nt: TGTGCCAGCGGGGGGGCCCGCTCCTACAATGAGCAGTTCTTC

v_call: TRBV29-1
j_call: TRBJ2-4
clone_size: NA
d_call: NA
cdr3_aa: CSVGETGSKNIQYF
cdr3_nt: TGCAGCGTTGGTGAGACAGGCTCCAAAAACATTCAGTACTTC

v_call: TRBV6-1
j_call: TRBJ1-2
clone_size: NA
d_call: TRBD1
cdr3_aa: CASNSNRGGYTF
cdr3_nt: TGTGCCAGCAATTCCAACAGGGGCGGCTACACCTTC

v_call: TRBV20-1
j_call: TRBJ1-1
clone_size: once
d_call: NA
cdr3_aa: CSARENPGGAFF
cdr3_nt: TGCAGTGCTAGAGAGAATCCTGGGGGAGCTTTCTTT

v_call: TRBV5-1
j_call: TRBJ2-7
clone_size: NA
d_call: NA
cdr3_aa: CASSAYSSASSYEQYF
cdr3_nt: TGCGCCAGCAGCGCATACTCTAGTGCGTCATCCTACGAGCAGTACTTC

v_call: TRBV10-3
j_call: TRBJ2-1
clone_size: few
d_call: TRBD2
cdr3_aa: CAPPSVGRADEQFF
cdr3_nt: TGTGCCCCACCGAGTGTCGGGAGGGCCGATGAGCAGTTCTTC

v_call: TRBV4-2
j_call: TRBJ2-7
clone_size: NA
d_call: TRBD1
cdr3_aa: CASSHLGQGDYPYEQYF
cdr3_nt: TGTGCCAGCAGCCACCTCGGACAGGGAGACTACCCCTACGAGCAGTACTTC

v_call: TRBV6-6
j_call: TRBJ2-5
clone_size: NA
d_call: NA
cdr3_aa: CASSSVRGETQYF
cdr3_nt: TGTGCCAGCAGTTCAGTCAGAGGGGAGACCCAGTACTTC